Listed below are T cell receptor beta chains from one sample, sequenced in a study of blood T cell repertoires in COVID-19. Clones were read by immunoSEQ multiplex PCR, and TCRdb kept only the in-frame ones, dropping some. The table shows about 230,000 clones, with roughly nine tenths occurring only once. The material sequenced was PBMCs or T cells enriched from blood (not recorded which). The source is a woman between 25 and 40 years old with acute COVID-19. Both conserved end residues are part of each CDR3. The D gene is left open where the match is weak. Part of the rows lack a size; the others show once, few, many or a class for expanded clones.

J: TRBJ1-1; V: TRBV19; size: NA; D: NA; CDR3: CASSVQGNTEAFF; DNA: TGTGCCAGTAGTGTCCAGGGGAACACTGAAGCTTTCTTT
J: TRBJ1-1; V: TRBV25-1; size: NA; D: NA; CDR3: CASSERGQNTEAFF; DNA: TGTGCCAGCAGTGAAAGGGGCCAGAACACTGAAGCTTTCTTT
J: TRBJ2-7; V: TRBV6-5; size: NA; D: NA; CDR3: CASSYRGGLYEQYF; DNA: TGTGCCAGCAGTTACCGCGGGGGCTTATACGAGCAGTACTTC
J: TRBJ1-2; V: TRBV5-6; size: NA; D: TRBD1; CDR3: CASSPRDRGYYGYTF; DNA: TGTGCCAGCAGCCCTAGGGACAGGGGCTACTATGGCTACACCTTC
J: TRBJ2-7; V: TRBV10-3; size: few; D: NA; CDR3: CAISSTGTGAGEQYF; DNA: TGTGCCATCAGCTCTACCGGGACTGGGGCGGGCGAGCAGTACTTC
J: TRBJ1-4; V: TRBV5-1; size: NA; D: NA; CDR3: CASSHRDTSTNEKLFF; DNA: TGCGCCAGCAGCCACCGGGACACTTCAACTAATGAAAAACTGTTTTTT
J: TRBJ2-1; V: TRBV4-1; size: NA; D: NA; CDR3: CASSQESASTYEQFF; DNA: TGCGCCAGCAGCCAAGAGTCGGCTAGCACTTATGAGCAGTTCTTC
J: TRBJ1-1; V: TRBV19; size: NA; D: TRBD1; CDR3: CASSQRTGATEAFF; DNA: TGTGCCAGTAGTCAACGGACAGGAGCCACTGAAGCTTTCTTT
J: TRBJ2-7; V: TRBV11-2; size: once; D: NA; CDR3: CASSLDHIGLRQYF; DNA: TGTGCCAGCAGCTTAGATCATATTGGACTTCGGCAGTACTTC
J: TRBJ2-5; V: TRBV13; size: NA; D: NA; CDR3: CASARLKETQYF; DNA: TGTGCCAGCGCAAGACTGAAGGAGACCCAGTACTTC
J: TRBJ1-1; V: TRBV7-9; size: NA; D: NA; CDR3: CASSLYERAEAFF; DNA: TGTGCCAGCAGCTTATACGAGCGCGCTGAAGCTTTCTTT
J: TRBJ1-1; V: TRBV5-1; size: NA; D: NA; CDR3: CASSFSRGDTEAFF; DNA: TGCGCCAGCAGCTTCTCCCGGGGGGACACTGAAGCTTTCTTT
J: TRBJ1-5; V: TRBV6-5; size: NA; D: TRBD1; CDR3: CATSGDRGSNQPQHF; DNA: TGTGCCACCTCAGGGGACAGGGGAAGCAATCAGCCCCAGCATTTT
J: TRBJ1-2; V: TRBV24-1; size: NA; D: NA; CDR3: CAPVSSNYGYTF; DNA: TGTGCCCCTGTGAGCTCTAACTATGGCTACACCTTC
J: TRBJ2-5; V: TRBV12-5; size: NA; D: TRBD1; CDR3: CASGSDRARSRETQYF; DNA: TGTGCTAGTGGGTCTGACAGGGCGAGGAGTCGAGAGACCCAGTACTTC
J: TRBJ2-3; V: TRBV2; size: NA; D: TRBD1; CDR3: CASMGQGAHTQYF; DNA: TGTGCCAGCATGGGACAGGGAGCACATACGCAGTATTTT
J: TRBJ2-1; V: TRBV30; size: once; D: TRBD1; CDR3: CAWRDDRGLDNEQFF; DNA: TGTGCCTGGAGGGATGACAGGGGGCTCGACAATGAGCAGTTCTTC
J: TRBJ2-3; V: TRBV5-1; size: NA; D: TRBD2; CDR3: CASSLVSGGEHTQYF; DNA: TGCGCCAGCAGCTTGGTCAGCGGGGGGGAGCATACGCAGTATTTT
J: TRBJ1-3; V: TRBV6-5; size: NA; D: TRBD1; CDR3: CASSPGTGGGNTIYF; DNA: TGTGCCAGCAGCCCCGGGACAGGAGGTGGAAACACCATATATTTT
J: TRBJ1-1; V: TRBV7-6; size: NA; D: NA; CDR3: CASSLGQRGAGFGNTEAFF; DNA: TGTGCCAGCAGCTTAGGTCAGCGGGGGGCAGGATTTGGGAACACTGAAGCTTTCTTT
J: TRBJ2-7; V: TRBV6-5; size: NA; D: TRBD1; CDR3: CASSLGQVIYEQYF; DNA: TGTGCCAGCAGCCTGGGACAGGTAATCTACGAGCAGTACTTC
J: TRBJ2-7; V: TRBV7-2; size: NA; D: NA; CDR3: CASRPGGLYEQYF; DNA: TGTGCCAGCCGCCCGGGGGGCCTCTACGAGCAGTACTTC
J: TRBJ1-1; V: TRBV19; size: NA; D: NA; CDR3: CASSQVTEAFF; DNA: TGTGCCAGTAGTCAGGTTACTGAAGCTTTCTTT
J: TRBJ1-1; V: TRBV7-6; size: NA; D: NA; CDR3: CASSLDLLITEAFF; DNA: TGTGCCAGCAGCTTGGACTTACTGATCACTGAAGCTTTCTTT
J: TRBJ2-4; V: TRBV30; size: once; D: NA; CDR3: CAWSPPGHRNIQYF; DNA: TGTGCCTGGAGTCCGCCGGGACATAGAAACATTCAGTACTTC
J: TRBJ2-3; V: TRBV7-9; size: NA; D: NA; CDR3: CASSPAGYNTDTQYF; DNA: TGTGCCAGCAGCCCGGCGGGATACAACACAGATACGCAGTATTTT
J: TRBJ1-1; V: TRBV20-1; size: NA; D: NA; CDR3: CSASGGLGQYEAFF; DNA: TGCAGTGCTAGTGGGGGCTTGGGGCAGTACGAAGCTTTCTTT
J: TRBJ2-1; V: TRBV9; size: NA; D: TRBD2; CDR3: CASSQGAGGPHEQFF; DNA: TGTGCCAGCAGCCAAGGGGCGGGGGGCCCCCATGAGCAGTTCTTC
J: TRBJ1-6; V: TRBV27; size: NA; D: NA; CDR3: CASSPWTDYNSPLHF; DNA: TGTGCCAGCAGCCCGTGGACAGATTATAATTCACCCCTCCACTTT
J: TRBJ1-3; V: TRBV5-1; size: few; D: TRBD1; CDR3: CASSLEGADGNTIYF; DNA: TGCGCCAGCAGCTTGGAGGGGGCGGATGGAAACACCATATATTTT
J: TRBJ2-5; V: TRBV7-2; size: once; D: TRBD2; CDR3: CASSLVGLAGPGTQYF; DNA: TGTGCCAGCAGCTTAGTGGGACTAGCGGGGCCCGGGACCCAGTACTTC
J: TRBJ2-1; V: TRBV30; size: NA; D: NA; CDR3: CAWSRGSSSYNEQFF; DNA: TGTGCCTGGAGTAGGGGGTCGAGCTCCTACAATGAGCAGTTCTTC